Sequencing of this T cell receptor (beta chain) was carried out in a study of blood T cell repertoires in COVID-19. Overall study context: Acute-phase and convalescent COVID-19 samples originated in the United States, Italy and Spain. T cells, B-cell-depleted T cells, or PBMCs provided the cDNA or gDNA that served as material.

The assay was immunoSEQ multiplex PCR, and TCRdb's table has in-frame clones only and misses some. The repertoire holds some 57,000 clones, with about 82% as singletons. The V gene end was trimmed by 2 bases and the J gene end by 4 bases; junction bases not matched to a gene: 6. The CDR3 totals 16 residues. This clone was seen once. V usage is TRBV23-1 and J usage is TRBJ2-7; 12 positions match TRBD2. TRBV23-1 carries the ORF label, with uncertain function. The TCR comes from a woman older than 75 with acute or convalescent COVID-19. The sample comprised peripheral blood. CDR3 bases: TGCGCCAGCAGTCAACGACGAGGGACTAGCGGGTACGAGCAGTACGTC. This encodes CASSQRRGTSGYEQYV.